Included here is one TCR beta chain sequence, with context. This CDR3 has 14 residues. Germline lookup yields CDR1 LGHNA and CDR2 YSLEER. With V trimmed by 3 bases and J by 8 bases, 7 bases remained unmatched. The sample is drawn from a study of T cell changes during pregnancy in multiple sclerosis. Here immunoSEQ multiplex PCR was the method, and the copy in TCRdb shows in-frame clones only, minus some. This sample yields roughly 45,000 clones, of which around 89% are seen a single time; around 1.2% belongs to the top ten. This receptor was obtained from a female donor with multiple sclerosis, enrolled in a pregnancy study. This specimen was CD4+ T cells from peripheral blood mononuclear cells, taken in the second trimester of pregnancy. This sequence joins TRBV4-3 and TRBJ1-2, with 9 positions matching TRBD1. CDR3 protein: CASSQGQGSGGYTF. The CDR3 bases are TGCGCCAGCAGCCAGGGACAGGGTAGTGGGGGCTACACCTTC.